A selection of T cell receptor beta chains follows, all from one sample in a study of blood T cell repertoires in COVID-19. Method: immunoSEQ multiplex PCR; TCRdb's copy keeps in-frame clones and lacks some. The sample yields fewer than 300,000 clones, approximately 90% seen once. Sequencing was carried out using peripheral blood. The receptors here all came from a woman aged 50 to 65 with COVID-19, enrolled during active disease. The CDR3 runs from the conserved cysteine through the conserved F or W. Fields, in order: D gene, V gene, J gene, clone size, CDR3 protein, CDR3 DNA. D genes are given only for firm matches. Expanded clones get a size class; other rows say once, few or many, or leave the size out.

d_gene: .
v_gene: TRBV5-1
j_gene: TRBJ2-5
abundance: .
CDR3aa: CASSLAGGPDLLRGTQYF
CDR3nt: TGCGCCAGCAGCTTGGCCGGGGGGCCGGACTTGCTTCGGGGGACCCAGTACTTC

d_gene: .
v_gene: TRBV15
j_gene: TRBJ2-7
abundance: .
CDR3aa: CATSVPGTLSSYEQYF
CDR3nt: TGTGCCACCAGCGTACCCGGGACTCTAAGCTCCTACGAGCAGTACTTC

d_gene: TRBD2
v_gene: TRBV7-6
j_gene: TRBJ2-3
abundance: .
CDR3aa: CASSPTAGVGTDTQYF
CDR3nt: TGTGCCAGCAGCCCGACAGCGGGAGTGGGCACAGATACGCAGTATTTT

d_gene: .
v_gene: TRBV5-4
j_gene: TRBJ2-7
abundance: .
CDR3aa: CASSTRHGGSYEQYF
CDR3nt: TGTGCCAGCAGCACCCGACATGGCGGGTCCTACGAGCAGTACTTC

d_gene: TRBD2
v_gene: TRBV11-2
j_gene: TRBJ2-7
abundance: .
CDR3aa: CASSFRLAGSYRDEQYF
CDR3nt: TGTGCCAGCAGCTTTCGACTAGCGGGTAGCTACAGGGACGAGCAGTACTTC

d_gene: .
v_gene: TRBV6-4
j_gene: TRBJ2-7
abundance: .
CDR3aa: CASSALSGYEQYF
CDR3nt: TGTGCCAGCAGTGCCCTAAGCGGCTACGAGCAGTACTTC

d_gene: TRBD1
v_gene: TRBV18
j_gene: TRBJ2-6
abundance: .
CDR3aa: CASSLRTGVISGANVLTF
CDR3nt: TGTGCCAGCTCACTCCGGACAGGGGTAATTTCTGGGGCCAACGTCCTGACTTTC

d_gene: TRBD2
v_gene: TRBV19
j_gene: TRBJ2-7
abundance: .
CDR3aa: CASSKTSGINYEQYF
CDR3nt: TGTGCCAGTAGTAAGACTAGCGGGATCAACTACGAGCAGTACTTC

d_gene: .
v_gene: TRBV20-1
j_gene: TRBJ1-1
abundance: .
CDR3aa: CSASFAGKGYTEAFF
CDR3nt: TGCAGTGCTAGTTTTGCAGGGAAGGGGTACACTGAAGCTTTCTTT

d_gene: TRBD2
v_gene: TRBV6-6
j_gene: TRBJ2-3
abundance: .
CDR3aa: CASSYHTSGTNTQYF
CDR3nt: TGTGCCAGCAGTTATCATACTAGCGGGACCAATACGCAGTATTTT

d_gene: .
v_gene: TRBV27
j_gene: TRBJ2-7
abundance: .
CDR3aa: CASANLGSLYEQYF
CDR3nt: TGTGCCAGCGCCAATCTGGGCTCCCTCTACGAGCAGTACTTC

d_gene: TRBD2
v_gene: TRBV7-2
j_gene: TRBJ2-5
abundance: .
CDR3aa: CASSLGLAGGETQYF
CDR3nt: TGTGCCAGCAGCTTGGGACTAGCGGGAGGAGAGACCCAGTACTTC

d_gene: TRBD1
v_gene: TRBV29-1
j_gene: TRBJ1-1
abundance: .
CDR3aa: CSVRLSGQVEAFF
CDR3nt: TGCAGCGTCAGGCTGTCGGGACAGGTCGAAGCTTTCTTT

d_gene: .
v_gene: TRBV11-2
j_gene: TRBJ2-1
abundance: .
CDR3aa: CASSLDPLAREQFF
CDR3nt: TGTGCCAGCAGCTTAGATCCCCTAGCGCGTGAGCAGTTCTTC

d_gene: .
v_gene: TRBV12-3/TRBV12-4
j_gene: TRBJ1-2
abundance: .
CDR3aa: CASSFSRVIGYTF
CDR3nt: TGTGCCAGCAGTTTTTCCAGGGTTATAGGCTACACCTTC

d_gene: TRBD1
v_gene: TRBV11-2
j_gene: TRBJ1-1
abundance: few
CDR3aa: CASSLDWDRGGTEAFF
CDR3nt: TGTGCCAGCAGCTTAGATTGGGACAGGGGGGGGACTGAAGCTTTCTTT

d_gene: TRBD1
v_gene: TRBV12-3/TRBV12-4
j_gene: TRBJ1-1
abundance: .
CDR3aa: CASSSQGAEAFF
CDR3nt: TGTGCCAGCAGTAGCCAGGGGGCTGAAGCTTTCTTT